The entry below describes one T cell receptor (beta chain). This sample stems from a study of T cell responses to AZD1222 COVID-19 vaccine. Method: immunoSEQ multiplex PCR; TCRdb's copy keeps in-frame clones and lacks some. The table includes around 100,000 clones, roughly 86% detected once. Trimming left V 5 bases short and J 3 bases short, with 16 bases between. CDR1 and CDR2 (germline): LNHDA, SQIVND (reference sequence). The CDR3 runs to 15 residues. The receptor comes from an adult in good health. Sequenced material: peripheral blood, taken on day 0 of MenACWY control vaccination. V and J are TRBV19 and TRBJ1-2, with unresolved D. The CDR3 nucleotides read TGTGCCAGTAGTGATAAAAGGGAAATTCACTATGGCTACACCTTC. This translates into CASSDKREIHYGYTF.